This TCR beta chain was sequenced in a study of T cells in localized non-small cell lung cancer. Repertoires were generated with immunoSEQ multiplex PCR, while TCRdb's copy carries only in-frame clones and drops some. The sample holds roughly 25,000 clones, around nine tenths seen once. General observations from the study: Adjacent uninvolved lung tissue had the highest T cell clonality, exceeding tumor. Adjacent lung held a median roughly 60 of the top 100 tumor clones. Longer overall survival was seen with higher T cell density measured in blood.

Remarks on this clone: What it recognizes is unknown.

The CDR3 is made up of 11 amino acids. Trimming removed 10 bases at V and 3 bases at J, with 10 bases between. Germline V CDR1 and CDR2: MNHEY, SMNVEV (reference sequence). The chain combines TRBV27 with TRBJ2-7, with a weak D call TRBD1 (5 bases). The clonotype was recovered from a woman aged 40 to 75 with stage I lung adenocarcinoma. The sample here was peripheral blood, taken before any cancer treatment. CDR3 residues: CATSDNYEQYF. The CDR3 nucleotides read TGTGCCACCTCGGACAACTACGAGCAGTACTTC.